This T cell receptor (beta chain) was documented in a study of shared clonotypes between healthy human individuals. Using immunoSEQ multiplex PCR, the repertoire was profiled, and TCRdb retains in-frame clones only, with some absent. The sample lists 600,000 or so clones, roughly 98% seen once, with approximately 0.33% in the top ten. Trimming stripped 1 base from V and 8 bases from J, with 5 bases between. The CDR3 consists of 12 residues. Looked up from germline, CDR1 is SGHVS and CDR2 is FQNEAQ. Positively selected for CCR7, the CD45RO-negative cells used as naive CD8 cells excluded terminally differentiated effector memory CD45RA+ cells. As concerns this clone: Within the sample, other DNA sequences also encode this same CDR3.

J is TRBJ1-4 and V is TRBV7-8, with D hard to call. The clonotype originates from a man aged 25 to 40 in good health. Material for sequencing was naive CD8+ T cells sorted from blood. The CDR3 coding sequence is TGTGCCAGCAGCTTAGGACGGGAAAAACTGTTTTTT. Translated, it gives CASSLGREKLFF.